This T cell receptor beta chain was documented in a study of cytomegalovirus exposure and HLA in healthy donors. Study details: Researchers found that under 90% of about 400 genotyped donors fell within the Caucasian-associated ancestry cluster. Whole-study results and caveats: Reports indicated that the classifier achieved high specificity and sensitivity in diagnosing cytomegalovirus status.

With 3 bases clipped from V and 0 bases from J, the junction kept 2 bases outside the gene matches. Germline loops: CDR1 SGDLS, CDR2 YYNGEE. The CDR3 loop spans 16 amino acids. On this clone itself: The target antigen is unknown.

The PCR had 60 Vbeta and 13 Jbeta primers. TCRdb's copy holds only in-frame clones and misses some; the assay was immunoSEQ multiplex PCR. The sample yields 120,000 or so clones, 75% to 80% seen once. The V gene is TRBV9, the J gene TRBJ2-1; 11 bases are a match to TRBD2. This clonotype originated in a woman aged 35 to 49 in good health and CMV-seronegative. The sequencing input was PBMCs. The CDR3 DNA follows: TGTGCCAGCAGCGCCGGGACTAGCGGCTCCTACAATGAGCAGTTCTTC. Residues: CASSAGTSGSYNEQFF.